The present T cell receptor beta chain was sequenced within a study of read filtering for tumor transcriptome and immune sequencing. Study-wide results and limits: The CD138-negative fraction was mixed bone marrow immune cells, not pure T cells.

This library used roughly 400 ng RNA and molecular barcoded adaptors spanning alpha/delta and beta/gamma chains. TCRdb recomputed calls from the reads with MiXCR, one row per CDR3 protein. The sample shows approximately 45,000 distinct CDR3 sequences, 20% of them seen only once. This clonotype was counted at least ten times. Its antigen is currently unknown. This CDR3 contains 13 residues. V lost 5 bases and J 5 bases, leaving 12 bases between the germline ends. The V gene's germline CDR1 is SGHNT and CDR2 YENEEA. The receptor was isolated from a donor over 35 with multiple myeloma. V usage is TRBV11-3 and J usage is TRBJ1-2; D is possibly TRBD1 (6 bases). The material sequenced was a population of CD138-negative cells sorted from bone marrow. CDR3 loop: CASSLGGVYGYTF. The CDR3 nucleotides read TGTGCCAGCAGCCTAGGGGGAGTTTATGGCTACACCTTC.